One sample yielded the 18 T cell receptor beta chains listed below, sequenced in a study of cytomegalovirus exposure and HLA in healthy donors. 60 Vbeta and 13 Jbeta primers were used in PCR. Measured with immunoSEQ multiplex PCR; TCRdb has only the in-frame clones, and not every one. The sample holds around 150,000 clones, about 79% seen once. Material for sequencing was PBMCs. Receptors originate from a woman aged 25 to 39 in good health and CMV-seronegative.

The genes are TRBV7-8 and TRBJ2-2; 8 bases align to TRBD1. V gave up 5 bases and J gave up 4 bases; unmatched junction bases: 9. From germline, CDR1 is SGHVS and CDR2 FQNEAQ. The CDR3 loop spans 16 amino acids. In DNA, the CDR3 is TGTGCCAGCAGCCCCCAGGGGGCGAGGGGCACCGGGGAGCTGTTTTTT. Protein: CASSPQGARGTGELFF.

The rearrangement uses TRBV6-1 and TRBJ2-2; D gene unclear. The germline V gene has CDR1 MNHNS and CDR2 SASEGT. V lost 1 base, J lost 7 bases, and 7 bases lay in between. This CDR3 has 13 amino acids. CDR3 bases: TGTGCCAGCAGTGAAGAAGACTTCGGGGAGCTGTTTTTT. Translation: CASSEEDFGELFF.

V is TRBV7-2 and J is TRBJ2-7; 9 nucleotides match TRBD1. The junction had 9 bases not matched to a gene; V was cut back by 6 bases and J by 6 bases. CDR1 is SGHTA and CDR2 is FQGNSA in the germline V gene. This CDR3 is built from 14 residues. The CDR3 region is CASRLPGQGREQYF. CDR3 nucleotide sequence: TGTGCCAGCAGGCTTCCGGGACAGGGTCGCGAGCAGTACTTC.

This chain uses TRBV7-2 with TRBJ1-1; no clear D gene. The CDR3 sequence is 13 residues long. The germline V gene encodes CDR1 SGHTA and CDR2 FQGNSA. With 1 base removed from V and 7 bases from J, the gap between germline ends came to 10 bases. The CDR3 region is CASSLGLENEAFF. The CDR3 region has the DNA TGTGCCAGCAGCTTAGGTCTAGAAAATGAAGCTTTCTTT.

This chain uses TRBV23-1 with TRBJ1-5; D is uncertain. TRBV23-1 is treated as an ORF (open reading frame) with a function not yet certain. CDR3 length equals 14 residues. Trimming left V 4 bases short and J 2 bases short, with 9 bases between. The CDR3, as DNA: TGCGCCAGCAGTCGGGCGATTCGCAATCAGCCCCAGCATTTT. This codes for CASSRAIRNQPQHF.

This rearrangement joins TRBV6-1 to TRBJ2-7; 9 bases map to TRBD2. Germline V lookup: CDR1 MNHNS, CDR2 SASEGT. The CDR3 runs to 15 residues. The J segment lost 7 bases and the V segment lost 5 bases, leaving 12 bases of the junction unmatched. This chain's CDR3 is CASSLPGLAEGEQYF. CDR3 bases: TGTGCCAGCAGTCTACCGGGACTAGCCGAGGGGGAGCAGTACTTC.

The chain employs TRBV18 and TRBJ2-1; 12 nucleotides line up with TRBD2. This CDR3 has 19 residues. V lost 3 bases to trimming and J lost 0 bases; unmatched junction nucleotides: 9. Germline V CDR1 and CDR2: KGHSH, LQKENI. The CDR3 sequence: CASSPFTSGGLSSYNEQFF. CDR3 DNA sequence: TGTGCCAGCTCACCCTTTACTAGCGGGGGGTTGAGCTCCTACAATGAGCAGTTCTTC.

The J gene is TRBJ2-3, the V gene TRBV4-3, with TRBD2 identical over 8 bases. Germline assignment: CDR1 LGHNA and CDR2 YSLEER. CDR3 length: 18 amino acids. The V gene end was trimmed by 5 bases and the J gene end by 2 bases; junction bases not matched to a gene: 15. Here the CDR3 reads CASSEPPRGGGITDTQYF. The CDR3 bases are TGCGCCAGCAGCGAACCGCCAAGGGGCGGGGGGATCACAGATACGCAGTATTTT.

The chain joins TRBV6-6 to TRBJ2-5, with 8 bases aligning to TRBD1. The end of the DNA aligns better with TRBJ2-7, so the J call may be wrong. Per the germline V gene, CDR1 is MNHNY and CDR2 is SVGAGI (reference sequence). This CDR3 spans 14 amino acids. The CDR3 loop reads CASSRQGSPYEQYF. The CDR3 DNA reads as TGTGCCAGCAGTCGACAGGGGTCTCCCTACGAGCAGTACTTC.

This chain joins TRBV15 and TRBJ1-1; 8 bases map to TRBD1. V shed 2 bases, J shed 5 bases, and the junction held 1 base outside the gene matches. CDR3 length: 13 amino acids. The V gene's germline CDR1 is LNHNV and CDR2 YYDKDF (reference sequence). The CDR3 here is CATSRQGATEAFF. CDR3 in DNA: TGTGCCACCAGCAGACAGGGGGCGACTGAAGCTTTCTTT.

This clone was observed once. The V and J genes are TRBV9 and TRBJ2-1; 7 nucleotides line up with TRBD2. The J segment lost 2 bases and the V segment lost 0 bases, leaving 11 bases of the junction unmatched. The CDR3 runs 18 residues. CDR1 and CDR2 (germline): SGDLS, YYNGEE. The CDR3 coding sequence is TGTGCCAGCAGCGTAGCCCCTGCAACTCTAGCGGCCTACAATGAGCAGTTCTTC. Encoded protein: CASSVAPATLAAYNEQFF.

This chain joins TRBV2 and TRBJ1-2; 7 bases agree with TRBD1. The CDR3 is 14 residues long. Trimming removed 0 bases from V and 5 bases from J; junction bases left unmatched: 3. Germline V gene sequence: CDR1 SNHLY, CDR2 FYNNEI. CDR3: CASSEAGQIYGYTF. For the CDR3, the DNA is TGTGCCAGCAGTGAAGCGGGACAGATATATGGCTACACCTTC. The complete variable domain, with remaining parts taken from reference TRBV2 and TRBJ1-2, reads EPEVTQTPSHQVTQMGQEVILRCVPISNHLYFYWYRQILGQKVEFLVSFYNNEISEKSEIFDDQFSVERPDGSNFTLKIRSTKLEDSAMYFCASSEAGQIYGYTFGSGTRLTVV.

V and J are TRBV30 and TRBJ2-7, with 13 nucleotides matching TRBD2. Germline CDR1 and CDR2: GTSNPN and SVGIG (reference sequence). The CDR3 contains 13 residues. V shed 5 bases, J shed 7 bases, and the junction held 5 bases outside the gene matches. DNA of the CDR3: TGTGCCTGGGTACTAGCGGGGGGGCGTGAGCAGTACTTC. The encoded protein is CAWVLAGGREQYF.

The chain employs TRBV7-6 and TRBJ2-7; TRBD1 aligns across 8 bases. J gave up 3 bases and V 6 bases, and 10 bases lay outside the gene matches. Germline V gene data show CDR1 as SGHVS and CDR2 as FNYEAQ. The CDR3 is 15 residues long. This CDR3 reads CASSYGQGSGYEQYF. In DNA form, the CDR3 reads TGTGCCAGCAGTTATGGACAGGGCAGTGGCTACGAGCAGTACTTC.

V and J are TRBV5-1 and TRBJ1-4; D gene ambiguous. Between the trimmed V and J ends, which lost 0 bases and 8 bases, there was a span of 17 bases. CDR3 length equals 16 residues. Germline V gene lookup returns CDR1 SGHRS and CDR2 YFSETQ. CDR3 amino acids: CASSLGFEVDMEKLFF. CDR3 DNA sequence: TGCGCCAGCAGCTTGGGTTTCGAGGTAGATATGGAAAAACTGTTTTTT.

V gene TRBV19 combines with J gene TRBJ1-5; maybe TRBD1 (6 bases). Germline values: CDR1 LNHDA, CDR2 SQIVND (reference sequence). V was trimmed by 4 bases and J by 6 bases, leaving 19 bases between them. CDR3 length: 16 residues. The CDR3: CASSTRLDRGSQPQHF. The DNA of the CDR3 is TGTGCCAGTAGTACAAGATTGGACAGAGGGAGTCAGCCCCAGCATTTT.

This clone was counted a few times. The chain joins TRBV6-5 to TRBJ2-5, with D perhaps matching TRBD2 (6 bases). The CDR3 sequence is 15 residues long. Germline CDR1 and CDR2: MNHEY and SVGAGI. V was cut by 0 bases and J by 6 bases, with 14 bases left in between. CDR3 region: CASSYSSGTGKTQYF. The CDR3, as DNA: TGTGCCAGCAGTTACTCGTCCGGGACTGGGAAGACCCAGTACTTC.

The chain has TRBV7-8 and TRBJ2-3, with D hard to call. The V and J ends lost 2 bases and 1 base respectively, with 7 bases between them. CDR1 and CDR2 from the germline V gene are SGHVS and FQNEAQ. The CDR3 contains 14 residues. The CDR3 bases are TGTGCCAGCAGCTTATTCGTTGGCACAGATACGCAGTATTTT. Encoded protein: CASSLFVGTDTQYF.